Listed below are T cell receptor beta chains from one sample, sequenced in a study of blood T cell repertoires in COVID-19. The protocol was immunoSEQ multiplex PCR, while the TCRdb copy is restricted to in-frame clones and leaves out a portion. This sample has approximately 190,000 clones, with roughly 84% found just once. The sequenced sample was PBMCs or T cells enriched from blood (not recorded which). The receptor set was obtained from a woman in her 30s who had been exposed to COVID-19. Each CDR3 is given with its conserved first and last residue. Fields, in order: V gene, CDR3 length, J gene, CDR3 protein.

>TRBV10-3|15|TRBJ1-4
CAISGQGGIGEKLFF
>TRBV7-2|13|TRBJ2-1
CASSPSGSVEQFF
>TRBV5-6|16|TRBJ2-7
CASSPGLAGSRHEQYF
>TRBV10-3|16|TRBJ2-5
CAISESTSGAGETQYF
>TRBV4-1|19|TRBJ2-1
CASSQDLRLAGEPDNEQFF
>TRBV5-1|14|TRBJ1-2
CASSLSGDNYGYTF
>TRBV19|13|TRBJ1-1
CASTPDRGTEAFF
>TRBV15|16|TRBJ1-3
CATSRDHAGSGNTIYF
>TRBV25-1|17|TRBJ1-1
CASSESSRTRENTEAFF
>TRBV4-3|14|TRBJ2-7
CASSPGTGGYEQYF
>TRBV10-1|14|TRBJ2-7
CASSASGDAYEQYF
>TRBV4-1|14|TRBJ2-1
CASSQGGLAGGAFF
>TRBV4-3|16|TRBJ1-2
CASSQDPADSNYGYTF
>TRBV21-1|12|TRBJ2-1
CASSKGHPEQFF
>TRBV30|18|TRBJ1-5
CAWSPRDRGLISNQPQHF
>TRBV5-4|16|TRBJ2-7
CASSDGTGHFLHEQYF
>TRBV5-1|15|TRBJ1-5
CASSLGGGSNQPQHF
>TRBV6-4|17|TRBJ2-1
CASSDSAGGRGYNEQFF
>TRBV7-2|12|TRBJ2-1
CASSSIYNEQFF
>TRBV4-1|15|TRBJ1-1
CASSQHAGVNTEAFF
>TRBV20-1|11|TRBJ1-1
CRGQKNTEAFF
>TRBV9|14|TRBJ2-7
CASSATGQSYEQYF
>TRBV12-3/TRBV12-4|12|TRBJ1-2
CASSLALGAYTF
>TRBV21-1|17|TRBJ2-5
CASSETLSRRCQETQYF
>TRBV9|14|TRBJ2-7
CASSGGTSSYEQYF
>TRBV7-2|13|TRBJ1-1
CASSLEGTTEAFF
>TRBV6-5|14|TRBJ1-2
CASSWGQGNNGYTF
>TRBV2|16|TRBJ1-6
CASIQSPSPYNSPLHF
>TRBV5-1|15|TRBJ1-2
CASSLSTDREYGYTF
>TRBV25-1|13|TRBJ1-1
CASSEAGYTEAFF
>TRBV6-5|15|TRBJ1-5
CASSKQGVNNQPQHF